These 3 T cell receptor beta chains originate from one sample sequenced in a study of regulatory T cells in long-lasting Graves disease. Time point in this sample: persistent/refractory GD, antithyroid drugs over 5 years with positive TRAb. Following extraction of RNA from PBMCs, that RNA was used to make the TCR library. Researchers made TCR beta libraries by using iRepertoire HTBI primers and running Arm-PCR on CDR3 regions. TCRdb independently ran MiXCR on the multiplex PCR reads; one entry per CDR3 protein. The table has more than 300,000 distinct CDR3 sequences, roughly 21% seen once. The sequencing used peripheral blood mononuclear cells (PBMCs), collected when the disease was refractory, from a patient treated with antithyroid drugs. The source of these receptors is a female donor with Graves disease.

There are a few counts of this clonotype. The J gene is TRBJ1-4, the V gene TRBV7-9; D may be TRBD1 (6 bases). The germline gives CDR1 SEHNR, CDR2 FQNEAQ (reference sequence). The CDR3 contains 15 residues. V gave up 5 bases and J gave up 7 bases, with 17 bases separating them. Here the CDR3 DNA reads TGTGCCAGCAGCCTAAACGGGGGGGGCAGTGAAAAACTGTTTTTT. Protein: CASSLNGGGSEKLFF.

This clonotype showed up many times. The rearrangement joins TRBV6-1 to TRBJ2-5; D is perhaps TRBD2 (5 bases). In germline, CDR1 is MNHNS, CDR2 SASEGT. The CDR3 spans 12 residues. Trimming took off 6 bases at V and 9 bases at J, with 14 bases between the two ends. CDR3 DNA sequence: TGTGCCAGCAGCCCCCGGCCGGAGGCCCAGTACTTC. Translated: CASSPRPEAQYF.

There are many counts of this clonotype. This chain links TRBV6-1 with TRBJ2-5; TRBD2 matches at 10 bases. The CDR3 runs 14 residues. Trimming removed 5 bases from V and 5 bases from J; junction bases left unmatched: 5. Germline V gives CDR1 MNHNS, CDR2 SASEGT. The CDR3 sequence is CASSPSGRFETQYF. The CDR3 region has the DNA TGTGCCAGCAGTCCTAGCGGGAGATTCGAGACCCAGTACTTC.